Detailed here is one T cell receptor beta chain. Among the unsorted PBMC samples, replicate PCRs used around 300 ng DNA, 25,000 to 30,000 T cell genomes. Sequencing used immunoSEQ multiplex PCR; TCRdb keeps in-frame clones, though not all of them. The table records 450,000 to 600,000 clones, around three quarters of them present only once. The entry originates in a study of shared clonotypes between healthy human individuals. CDR1 and CDR2 (germline): MNHEY, SMNVEV (reference sequence). V dropped 2 bases and J dropped 4; count of bases not matched to a gene: 6. The CDR3 spans 15 residues. The chain combines TRBV27 with TRBJ1-2; 8 bases agree with TRBD1. The sequencing sample was made of PBMCs. This clonotype originated in a middle-aged woman in good health. Some clones in this sample may be carry-over from other donors' samples. For the CDR3, the DNA is TGTGCCAGCAGTTTAATGGCAGGGGGCGCCTATGGCTACACCTTC. This encodes CASSLMAGGAYGYTF.